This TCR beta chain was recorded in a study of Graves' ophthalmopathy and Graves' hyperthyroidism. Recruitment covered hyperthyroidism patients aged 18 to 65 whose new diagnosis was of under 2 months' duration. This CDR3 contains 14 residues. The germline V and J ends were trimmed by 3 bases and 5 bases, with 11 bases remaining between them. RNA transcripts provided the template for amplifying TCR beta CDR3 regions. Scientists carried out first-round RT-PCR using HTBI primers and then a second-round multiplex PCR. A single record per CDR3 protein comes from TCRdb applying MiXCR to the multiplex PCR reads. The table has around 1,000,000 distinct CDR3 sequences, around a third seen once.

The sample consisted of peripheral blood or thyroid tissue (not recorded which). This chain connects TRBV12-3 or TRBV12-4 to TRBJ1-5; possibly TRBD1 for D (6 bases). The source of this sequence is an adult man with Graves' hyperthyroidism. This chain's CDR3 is CASSLDSADQPQHF. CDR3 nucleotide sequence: TGTGCCAGCAGTTTGGACAGCGCCGATCAGCCCCAGCATTTT.